A selection of T cell receptor beta chains follows, all from one sample in a study of blood T cells in healthy people across ages. TCRdb used MiXCR to reprocess the 5' RACE reads, holding one entry per CDR3 protein. The sample yields 600,000 to 850,000 distinct CDR3 sequences, about 40% seen once. The sequenced material came from blood. These receptors were collected from an older woman in good health. Each CDR3 is given with its conserved first and last residue. A D gene is named only where the DNA matches it firmly. Some rows have no size entry. The others give once, few or many, or a class for an expanded clone.

D gene,clone size,V gene,J gene,CDR3 protein,CDR3 DNA
TRBD1,once,TRBV7-2,TRBJ1-1,CASSPLQGITEAFF,TGTGCCAGCAGCCCCTTACAGGGGATCACTGAAGCTTTCTTT
.,many,TRBV29-1,TRBJ2-5,CSAGTQVVETQYF,TGCAGCGCTGGGACCCAGGTCGTCGAGACCCAGTACTTC
.,.,TRBV29-1,TRBJ2-2,CSAGRFTGELFF,TGCAGCGCAGGGAGGTTCACCGGGGAGCTGTTTTTT
.,.,TRBV4-2,TRBJ1-2,CASSQELRGGDGYTF,TGTGCCAGCAGCCAGGAACTCAGGGGCGGGGATGGCTACACCTTC
TRBD2,many,TRBV4-3,TRBJ2-1,CASSQERILREDAINEQFF,TGCGCCAGCAGCCAAGAAAGGATCTTACGGGAGGACGCCATCAATGAGCAGTTCTTC
TRBD1,.,TRBV6-5,TRBJ2-7,CASSSQGEEQYF,TGTGCCAGCAGTTCCCAGGGGGAAGAGCAGTACTTC
.,few,TRBV5-1,TRBJ2-7,CASSFESLGETTSYEQYF,TGCGCCAGCAGCTTTGAATCATTGGGAGAGACAACCTCCTACGAGCAGTACTTC
.,.,TRBV20-1,TRBJ1-5,CSAGGKGGQPQHF,TGCAGTGCTGGGGGGAAGGGAGGTCAGCCCCAGCATTTT
.,.,TRBV20-1,TRBJ2-3,CSADPREVADTQYF,TGCAGTGCTGACCCTCGAGAGGTCGCAGATACGCAGTATTTT
TRBD1,.,TRBV20-1,TRBJ2-7,CSAGDRRTYEQYF,TGCAGTGCCGGGGACAGGCGGACCTACGAGCAGTACTTC
TRBD1,.,TRBV27,TRBJ2-7,CASRPGQGPGEQYF,TGTGCCAGCAGGCCGGGACAGGGACCCGGCGAGCAGTACTTC
.,few,TRBV5-1,TRBJ2-5,CASSAGTASLQETQYF,TGCGCCAGCAGCGCGGGGACAGCGTCCCTTCAAGAGACCCAGTACTTC
TRBD2,.,TRBV5-1,TRBJ2-7,CASRQGLAETDEQYF,TGCGCCAGCAGGCAGGGACTAGCGGAGACCGACGAGCAGTACTTC
.,.,TRBV12-3/TRBV12-4,TRBJ2-6,CASSTQDYGGSGANVLTF,TGTGCCAGCAGTACCCAGGATTACGGAGGGTCTGGGGCCAACGTCCTGACTTTC
.,.,TRBV27,TRBJ2-3,CASKGGQSTDTQYF,TGTGCCAGCAAGGGGGGACAATCCACAGATACGCAGTATTTT
.,.,TRBV11-3,TRBJ2-5,CASSPGGGRQETQYF,TGTGCCAGCAGCCCAGGGGGAGGGCGTCAAGAGACCCAGTACTTC